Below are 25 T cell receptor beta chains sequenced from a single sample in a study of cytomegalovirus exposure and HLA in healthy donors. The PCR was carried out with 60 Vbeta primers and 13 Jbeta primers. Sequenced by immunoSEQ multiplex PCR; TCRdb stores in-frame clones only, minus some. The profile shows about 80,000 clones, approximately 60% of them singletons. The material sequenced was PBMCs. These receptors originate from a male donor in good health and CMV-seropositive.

Here the CDR3 DNA reads TGTGCCAGCAGTGACGGGGTCGGGGGAGAAAAACTGTTTTTT. It yields the protein CASSDGVGGEKLFF. The chain combines TRBV25-1 with TRBJ1-4, with D maybe TRBD1 (5 bases). Deletions cut 3 bases from V and 8 bases from J, with 13 bases between. CDR3 size: 14 residues. Germline CDR1 is MGHDK and CDR2 is SYGVNS.

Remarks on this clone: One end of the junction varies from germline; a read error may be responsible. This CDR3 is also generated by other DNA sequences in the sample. This CDR3 is CASSFSGANEKLFF. For the CDR3, the DNA is TGCGCCAGCAGCTTTTCAGGGGCTAATGAGAAACTGTTTTTT. This chain links TRBV5-1 with TRBJ1-4, with D perhaps matching TRBD1 (6 bases). This CDR3 comprises 14 residues. Looked up from germline, CDR1 is SGHRS and CDR2 is YFSETQ.

In DNA form, the CDR3 reads TGTGCCTGGAGTGTAACAGATGAAAAACTGTTTTTT. Translated: CAWSVTDEKLFF. The chain carries TRBV30 and TRBJ1-4; D call uncertain. V lost 0 bases and J 6 bases, leaving 5 bases between the germline ends. Germline assignment: CDR1 GTSNPN and CDR2 SVGIG (reference sequence). This CDR3 region has 12 residues.

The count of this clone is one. In nucleotides, the CDR3 is TGTGCCAGCAGCTTGGCAGGAGGGGGCAGGTACGAGCAGTACTTC. Translated, it gives CASSLAGGGRYEQYF. J is TRBJ2-7 and V is TRBV5-4; possibly TRBD1 for D (7 bases). CDR3 length: 15 residues. The germline V gene has CDR1 SGHNT and CDR2 YYREEE (reference sequence). V shed 0 bases and J shed 4 bases, with 14 bases lying between them.

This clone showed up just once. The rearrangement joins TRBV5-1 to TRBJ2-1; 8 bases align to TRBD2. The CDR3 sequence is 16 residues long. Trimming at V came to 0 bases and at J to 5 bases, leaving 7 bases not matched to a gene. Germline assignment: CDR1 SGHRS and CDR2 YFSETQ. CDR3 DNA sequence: TGCGCCAGCAGCTTGGAGTTTAGCGGGATTAACAATGAGCAGTTCTTC. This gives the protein CASSLEFSGINNEQFF. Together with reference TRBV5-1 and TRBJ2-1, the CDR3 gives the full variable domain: KAGVTQTPRYLIKTRGQQVTLSCSPISGHRSVSWYQQTPGQGLQFLFEYFSETQRNKGNFPGRFSGRQFSNSRSEMNVSTLELGDSALYLCASSLEFSGINNEQFFGPGTRLTVL.

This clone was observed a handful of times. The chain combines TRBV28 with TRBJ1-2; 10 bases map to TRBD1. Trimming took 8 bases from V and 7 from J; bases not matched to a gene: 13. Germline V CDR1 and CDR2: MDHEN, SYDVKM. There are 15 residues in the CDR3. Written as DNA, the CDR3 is TGTGCCAGCTCACCATCCGGGACAGGGGATGGTGGCTACACCTTC. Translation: CASSPSGTGDGGYTF.

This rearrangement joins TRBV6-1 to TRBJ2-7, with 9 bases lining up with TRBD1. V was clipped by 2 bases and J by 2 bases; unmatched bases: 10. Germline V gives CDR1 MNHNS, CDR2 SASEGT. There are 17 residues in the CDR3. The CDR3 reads CASSEREGTGFPYEQYF. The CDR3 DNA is TGTGCCAGCAGTGAAAGGGAGGGGACAGGGTTTCCCTACGAGCAGTACTTC.

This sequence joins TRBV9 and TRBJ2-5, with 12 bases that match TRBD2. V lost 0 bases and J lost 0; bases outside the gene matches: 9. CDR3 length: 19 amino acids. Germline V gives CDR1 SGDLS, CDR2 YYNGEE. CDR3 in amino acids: CASSVGEGLAGIYQETQYF. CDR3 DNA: TGTGCCAGCAGCGTAGGGGAGGGACTAGCGGGTATCTACCAAGAGACCCAGTACTTC.

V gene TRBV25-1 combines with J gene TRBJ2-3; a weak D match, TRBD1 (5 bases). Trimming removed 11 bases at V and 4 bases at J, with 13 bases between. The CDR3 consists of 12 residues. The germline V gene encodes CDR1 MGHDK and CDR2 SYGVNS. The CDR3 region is CASQDSPDTQYF. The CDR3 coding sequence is TGTGCCTCCCAAGACAGCCCAGATACGCAGTATTTT.

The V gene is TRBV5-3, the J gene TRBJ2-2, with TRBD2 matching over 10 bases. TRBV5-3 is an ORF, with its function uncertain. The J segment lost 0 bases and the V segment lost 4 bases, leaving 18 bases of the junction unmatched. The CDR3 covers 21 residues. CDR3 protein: CARSPRGLAGDEGPNTGELFF. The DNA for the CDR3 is TGTGCCAGAAGCCCCCGAGGCCTAGCGGGAGATGAAGGGCCGAACACCGGGGAGCTGTTTTTT.

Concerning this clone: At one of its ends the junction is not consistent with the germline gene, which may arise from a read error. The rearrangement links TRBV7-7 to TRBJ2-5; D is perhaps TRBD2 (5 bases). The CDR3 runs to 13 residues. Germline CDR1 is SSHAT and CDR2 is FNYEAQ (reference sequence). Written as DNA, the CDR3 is TGTGCTAGCAGCGGTTCGGAGGTGGAGACCCAGTACTTC. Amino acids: CASSGSEVETQYF.

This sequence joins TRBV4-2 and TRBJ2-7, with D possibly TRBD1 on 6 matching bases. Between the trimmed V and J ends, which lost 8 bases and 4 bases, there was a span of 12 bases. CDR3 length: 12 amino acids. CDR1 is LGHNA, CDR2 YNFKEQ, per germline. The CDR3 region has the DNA TGTGCCAGCGGGGGCTACGGGTACGAGCAGTACTTC. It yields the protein CASGGYGYEQYF.

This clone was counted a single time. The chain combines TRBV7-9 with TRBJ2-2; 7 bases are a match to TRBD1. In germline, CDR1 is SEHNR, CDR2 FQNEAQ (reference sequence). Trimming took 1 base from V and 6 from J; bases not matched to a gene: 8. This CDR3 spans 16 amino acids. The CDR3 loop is CASSLGGGISPGELFF. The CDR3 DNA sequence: TGTGCCAGCAGCTTAGGAGGGGGCATTTCGCCCGGGGAGCTGTTTTTT.

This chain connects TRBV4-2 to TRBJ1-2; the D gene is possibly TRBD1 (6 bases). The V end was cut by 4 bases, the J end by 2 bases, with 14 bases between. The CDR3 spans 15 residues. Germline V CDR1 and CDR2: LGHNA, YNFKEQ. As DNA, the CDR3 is TGTGCCAGCAGCCCCCCCGCAGGGGCGAACTATGGCTACACCTTC. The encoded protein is CASSPPAGANYGYTF.

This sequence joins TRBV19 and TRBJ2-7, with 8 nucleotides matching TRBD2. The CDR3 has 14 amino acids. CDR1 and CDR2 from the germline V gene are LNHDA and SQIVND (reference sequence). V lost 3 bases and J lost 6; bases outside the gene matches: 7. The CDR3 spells CASSIAGGQLEQYF. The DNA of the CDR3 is TGTGCCAGTAGTATCGCGGGGGGCCAACTCGAGCAGTACTTC.

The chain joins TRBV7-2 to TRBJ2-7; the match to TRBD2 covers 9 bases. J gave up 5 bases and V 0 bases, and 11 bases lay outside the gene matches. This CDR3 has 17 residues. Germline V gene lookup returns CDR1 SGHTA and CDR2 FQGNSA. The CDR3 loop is CASSLAGAQGLANEQYF. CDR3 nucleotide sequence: TGTGCCAGCAGCTTAGCGGGTGCCCAGGGACTAGCCAACGAGCAGTACTTC. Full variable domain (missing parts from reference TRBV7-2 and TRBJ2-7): GAGVSQSPSNKVTEKGKDVELRCDPISGHTALYWYRQSLGQGLEFLIYFQGNSAPDKSGLPSDRFSAERTGGSVSTLTIQRTQQEDSAVYLCASSLAGAQGLANEQYFGPGTRLTVT.

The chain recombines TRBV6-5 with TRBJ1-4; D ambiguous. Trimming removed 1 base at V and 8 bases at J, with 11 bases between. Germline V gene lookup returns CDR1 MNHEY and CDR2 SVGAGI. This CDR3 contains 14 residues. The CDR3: CASSYFGVQEKLFF. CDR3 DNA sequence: TGTGCCAGCAGTTACTTCGGGGTACAGGAAAAACTGTTTTTT.

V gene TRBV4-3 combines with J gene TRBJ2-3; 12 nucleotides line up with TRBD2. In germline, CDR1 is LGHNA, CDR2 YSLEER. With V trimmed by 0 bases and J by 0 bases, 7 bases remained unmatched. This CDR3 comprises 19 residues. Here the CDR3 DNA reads TGCGCCAGCAGCCAAGAGGTCGCTAGCGGGAGGGCTAGCACAGATACGCAGTATTTT. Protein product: CASSQEVASGRASTDTQYF.

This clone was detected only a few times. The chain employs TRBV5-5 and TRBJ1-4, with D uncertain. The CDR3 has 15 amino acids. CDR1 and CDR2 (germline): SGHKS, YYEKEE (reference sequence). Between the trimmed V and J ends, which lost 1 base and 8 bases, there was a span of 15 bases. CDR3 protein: CASSLLPPGVEKLFF. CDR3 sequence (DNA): TGTGCCAGCAGCTTGTTGCCCCCGGGAGTCGAAAAACTGTTTTTT.

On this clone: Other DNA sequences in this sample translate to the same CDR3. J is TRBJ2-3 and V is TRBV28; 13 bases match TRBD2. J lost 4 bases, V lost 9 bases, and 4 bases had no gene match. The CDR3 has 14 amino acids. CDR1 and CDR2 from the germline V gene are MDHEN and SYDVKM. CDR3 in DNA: TGTGCCAGTTCACTAGCGGGAGGGCCAGATACGCAGTATTTT. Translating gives CASSLAGGPDTQYF.

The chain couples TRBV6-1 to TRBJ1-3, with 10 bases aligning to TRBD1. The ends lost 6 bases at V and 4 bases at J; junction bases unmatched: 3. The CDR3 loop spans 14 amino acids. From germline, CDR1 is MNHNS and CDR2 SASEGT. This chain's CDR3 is CASSGQGVGNTIYF. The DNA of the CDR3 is TGTGCCAGCAGCGGACAGGGGGTAGGAAACACCATATATTTT.

The chain's CDR3 is CASSPPSADTQYF. The CDR3 region has the DNA TGTGCCAGCAGCCCCCCCTCCGCAGATACGCAGTATTTT. V and J are TRBV4-2 and TRBJ2-3; no definite D call. Germline V gene sequence: CDR1 LGHNA, CDR2 YNFKEQ. The CDR3 spans 13 residues. Trimming removed 4 bases at V and 4 bases at J, with 9 bases between.

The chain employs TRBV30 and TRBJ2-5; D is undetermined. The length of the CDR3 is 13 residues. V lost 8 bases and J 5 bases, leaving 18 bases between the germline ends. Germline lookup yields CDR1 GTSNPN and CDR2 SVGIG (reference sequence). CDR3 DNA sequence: TGTGCCGGGTCTGCCTCCGGGTGGGAGACCCAGTACTTC. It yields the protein CAGSASGWETQYF. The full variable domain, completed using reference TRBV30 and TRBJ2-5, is SQTIHQWPATLVQPVGSPLSLECTVEGTSNPNLYWYRQAAGRGLQLLFYSVGIGQISSEVPQNLSASRPQDRQFILSSKKLLLSDSGFYLCAGSASGWETQYFGPGTRLLVL.

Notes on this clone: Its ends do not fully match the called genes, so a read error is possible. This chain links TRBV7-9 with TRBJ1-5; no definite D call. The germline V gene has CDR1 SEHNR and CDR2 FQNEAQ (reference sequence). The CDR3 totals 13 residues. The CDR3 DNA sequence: TGTTCCAGCAGCCCAGACAATATCAAGCCCCAGCATTTT. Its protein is CSSSPDNIKPQHF. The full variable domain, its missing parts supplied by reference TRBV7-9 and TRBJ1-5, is DTGVSQNPRHKITKRGQNVTFRCDPISEHNRLYWYRQTLGQGPEFLTYFQNEAQLEKSRLLSDRFSAERPKGSFSTLEIQRTEQGDSAMYLCSSSPDNIKPQHFGDGTRLSIL.

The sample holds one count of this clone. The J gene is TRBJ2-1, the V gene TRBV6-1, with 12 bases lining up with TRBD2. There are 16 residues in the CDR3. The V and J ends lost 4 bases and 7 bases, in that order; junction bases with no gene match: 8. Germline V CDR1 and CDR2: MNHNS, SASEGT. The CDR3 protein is CASSATSGSLGNEQFF. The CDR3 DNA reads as TGTGCCAGCAGTGCGACTAGCGGGAGTCTTGGTAATGAGCAGTTCTTC.